One sample yielded the 26 T cell receptor beta chains listed below, sequenced in a study of T cell repertoires in cytomegalovirus infection (dated by TCRdb to about 2019). The run used an Illumina HiSeq 1500. TCRdb itself trimmed the public reads at Q25 with fastp, ran MiXCR and retained productive beta chains. Entries are consolidated by CDR3 protein sequence, retaining the most common genes and DNA. The sample includes some 920,000 distinct CDR3 sequences, with 30% to 40% observed a single time. Of the sample, 13% falls within the top ten clones. These receptors' antigens are unknown. The intended sense of this specimen's treatment or condition label: in vitro stimulation with specific CMV peptide epitopes to enrich CMV-specific T cells. This specimen consisted of cultured CD8+ T cells from PBMCs, obtained from culture after CMV antigen stimulation. These receptors originate from a human donor in good health (CMV status not recorded). Some clones in this sample may be carry-over from other donors' samples.

At least ten counts were recorded for this clonotype. This rearrangement joins TRBV7-9 to TRBJ1-1, with D perhaps TRBD1 (5 bases). This CDR3 is built from 15 residues. Looked up from germline, CDR1 is SEHNR and CDR2 is FQNEAQ (reference sequence). Trimming left V 3 bases short and J 0 bases short, with 11 bases between. The CDR3 here is CASSFALRVNTEAFF. In nucleotides, the CDR3 is TGTGCCAGCAGCTTCGCCCTCAGGGTGAACACTGAAGCTTTCTTT.

In its sample, this clonotype was seen a few times. DNA for the CDR3: TGTGCCAGCAGCGTAGGAGGGACGAACACTGAAGCTTTCTTT. Residues: CASSVGGTNTEAFF. J is TRBJ1-1 and V is TRBV9; weak D call: TRBD1 (5 bases). This CDR3 has 14 amino acids. The V end was cut by 0 bases, the J end by 1 base, with 7 bases between. CDR1 SGDLS and CDR2 YYNGEE come from the germline V gene.

CDR3 in DNA: TGTGCCAGCAGCTTTGGAAAGGGGTCTGGAAACACCATATATTTT. Protein product: CASSFGKGSGNTIYF. This chain uses TRBV5-5 with TRBJ1-3; weak D call: TRBD1 (5 bases). The CDR3 sequence is 15 residues long. V was clipped by 2 bases and J by 1 base, with 10 bases between them. The germline V gene encodes CDR1 SGHKS and CDR2 YYEKEE (reference sequence).

The CDR3 loop reads CASSLDQGAGYGYTF. CDR3 coding DNA: TGCGCCAGCAGCCTGGATCAGGGGGCGGGCTATGGCTACACCTTC. The chain links TRBV5-1 to TRBJ1-2; 8 nucleotides match TRBD1. The CDR3 spans 15 residues. CDR1 is SGHRS and CDR2 is YFSETQ in the germline V gene. V was clipped by 4 bases and J by 4 bases; unmatched bases: 9.

The genes are TRBV20-1 and TRBJ1-2; 9 bases line up with TRBD1. V lost 0 bases, J lost 6 bases, and 11 bases stayed unmatched. The CDR3 extends over 16 amino acids. Germline lookup yields CDR1 DFQATT and CDR2 SNEGSKA (reference sequence). The CDR3 spells CSARDPRTGDRHGYTF. CDR3 sequence (DNA): TGCAGTGCTAGAGATCCTAGGACAGGGGATCGGCATGGCTACACCTTC.

This clonotype has a handful of counts. The gene calls are TRBV12-5 and TRBJ2-1; unclear D gene. Per the germline V gene, CDR1 is LGHNT and CDR2 is FRNRAP. V lost 8 bases, J lost 0 bases, and 17 bases lay in between. The CDR3 is 16 amino acids. This chain's CDR3 is CASSPPQFSSYNEQFF. DNA of the CDR3: TGTGCTAGTTCCCCTCCCCAGTTCAGCTCCTACAATGAGCAGTTCTTC.

V and J are TRBV4-3 and TRBJ2-7; D might be TRBD2 (6 bases). V was clipped by 5 bases and J by 4 bases, with 12 bases between them. Germline assignment: CDR1 LGHNA and CDR2 YSLEER. The CDR3 loop spans 13 amino acids. For the CDR3, the DNA is TGCGCCAGCAGCTCGATCGGGGGTTACGAGCAGTACTTC. Amino acids: CASSSIGGYEQYF.

As regards this clonotype: This may arise from a read error, as a much more abundant clone is one base away. The chain employs TRBV12-3 or TRBV12-4 and TRBJ2-1; 12 nucleotides line up with TRBD2. The CDR3 sequence is 15 residues long. In DNA form, the CDR3 reads TGTACCAGCAGTCTCCTAGCGGGGGGGACTAATGAGCAGTTCTTC. It translates to CTSSLLAGGTNEQFF.

The genes are TRBV12-3 or TRBV12-4 and TRBJ1-2; D is unclear. This CDR3 spans 15 amino acids. Trimming shortened V by 6 bases and J by 4 bases, and 18 bases separated the two germline ends. CDR3 region: CASRRRTGKSYGYTF. DNA of the CDR3: TGTGCCAGCAGACGTAGAACCGGGAAGAGCTATGGCTACACCTTC.

This clonotype has only one observation. This chain uses TRBV7-4 with TRBJ1-1; D is undetermined. V was cut by 0 bases and J by 0 bases, with 14 bases left in between. The CDR3 sequence is 17 residues long. CDR1 SGHVT and CDR2 SQSDAQ come from the germline V gene. The chain's CDR3 is CASSLAWNLDMNTEAFF. DNA for the CDR3: TGTGCCAGCAGCTTAGCGTGGAACTTAGACATGAACACTGAAGCTTTCTTT. The whole variable domain, remainder taken from reference TRBV7-4 and TRBJ1-1, is GAGVSQSPRYKVAKRGRDVALRCDSISGHVTLYWYRQTLGQGSEVLTYSQSDAQRDKSGRPSGRFSAERPERSVSTLKIQRTEQGDSAVYLCASSLAWNLDMNTEAFFGQGTRLTVV.

This clonotype was seen a handful of times. The chain links TRBV15 to TRBJ2-1; TRBD1 matches 7 bases. This CDR3 comprises 18 residues. Per germline, CDR1 LNHNV and CDR2 YYDKDF (reference sequence). V gave up 0 bases and J gave up 0 bases; unmatched junction bases: 8. The DNA for the CDR3 is TGTGCCACCAGCAGAGATCCCGGGACAGTCAGCTCCTACAATGAGCAGTTCTTC. It is translated as CATSRDPGTVSSYNEQFF.

This clonotype was seen a handful of times. The rearrangement joins TRBV7-9 to TRBJ1-6, with 7 nucleotides matching TRBD1. Germline CDR1 reads SEHNR; CDR2 reads FQNEAQ (reference sequence). The J segment lost 9 bases and the V segment lost 8 bases, leaving 13 bases of the junction unmatched. This CDR3 is built from 15 residues. The CDR3 spells CASVSGEGAGSPLHF. CDR3 nucleotide sequence: TGTGCCAGCGTCAGCGGGGAGGGGGCCGGTTCACCCCTCCACTTT.

The chain links TRBV6-1 to TRBJ1-1; D may be TRBD1 (6 bases). V gave up 5 bases and J gave up 4 bases, with 26 bases separating them. Per germline, CDR1 MNHNS and CDR2 SASEGT. CDR3 length: 18 residues. The CDR3 reads CASSYLGGHIRLGTEAFF. In DNA form, the CDR3 reads TGTGCCAGCAGTTACCTCGGGGGGCACATAAGGTTGGGCACTGAAGCTTTCTTT.

The genes are TRBV4-2 and TRBJ2-3, with TRBD2 matching 11 bases. The CDR3 totals 17 residues. The V gene's germline CDR1 is LGHNA and CDR2 YNFKEQ. V was clipped by 3 bases and J by 4 bases; unmatched bases: 9. The CDR3 bases are TGTGCCAGCAGCCAGGATGTAGCGGGGGGGCGTTCAGATACGCAGTATTTT. It encodes CASSQDVAGGRSDTQYF.

The chain couples TRBV7-2 to TRBJ1-1; a weak D match, TRBD1 (5 bases). CDR1 is SGHTA, CDR2 FQGNSA, per germline. This CDR3 is 13 amino acids long. V lost 5 bases and J 12 bases, leaving 19 bases between the germline ends. The CDR3 sequence is CASSPWDGGTTFF. CDR3 nucleotides: TGTGCCAGCAGCCCCTGGGATGGGGGGACGACTTTCTTT.

V and J are TRBV6-2 or TRBV6-3 and TRBJ1-5, with unresolved D. Germline CDR1 MNHEY, CDR2 SVGEGT. V shed 3 bases and J shed 4 bases, with 7 bases lying between them. The CDR3 extends over 13 amino acids. CDR3 sequence reads: CASSYPVNQPQHF. In DNA, the CDR3 is TGTGCCAGCAGTTATCCGGTGAATCAGCCCCAGCATTTT.

The chain links TRBV19 to TRBJ1-1; unclear D gene. V dropped 6 bases and J dropped 0 bases, with 17 bases sitting between them. Per germline, CDR1 LNHDA and CDR2 SQIVND (reference sequence). The CDR3 spans 16 residues. This CDR3 reads CASSQPPEPMNTEAFF. CDR3 DNA: TGTGCCAGTAGCCAACCCCCAGAGCCCATGAACACTGAAGCTTTCTTT.

The CDR3 region has the DNA TGTGCCAGCAGCTTACCCACAGGGAGAGAGGCCTACGAGCAGTACTTC. Translating gives CASSLPTGREAYEQYF. The chain links TRBV7-9 to TRBJ2-7; weak D call: TRBD1 (6 bases). V lost 2 bases and J 2 bases, leaving 16 bases between the germline ends. CDR1 SEHNR and CDR2 FQNEAQ come from the germline V gene (reference sequence). CDR3 length equals 16 residues. Full variable domain (outside the CDR3, taken from reference TRBV7-9 and TRBJ2-7): DTGVSQNPRHKITKRGQNVTFRCDPISEHNRLYWYRQTLGQGPEFLTYFQNEAQLEKSRLLSDRFSAERPKGSFSTLEIQRTEQGDSAMYLCASSLPTGREAYEQYFGPGTRLTVT.

This clonotype has a single count. This may be a read error, as it is one base from a much larger clone. The chain links TRBV7-6 to TRBJ1-1; 8 nucleotides line up with TRBD1. CDR1 is SGHVS and CDR2 is FNYEAQ in the germline V gene. The CDR3 is 16 amino acids. In DNA, the CDR3 is TGTGCCTGCAGCCCCGACAGGGGCTTTTTGGACACTGAAGCTTTCTTT. This translates into CACSPDRGFLDTEAFF.

This clonotype was found a few times. The genes are TRBV10-3 and TRBJ1-2; D unresolved. CDR3 length: 17 amino acids. Germline V lookup: CDR1 ENHRY, CDR2 SYGVKD. V lost 1 base, J lost 4 bases, and 19 bases lay in between. The CDR3 coding sequence is TGTGCCATCAGTGAGTTATACCTCGGGGAGAAAGTCTATGGCTACACCTTC. Protein sequence: CAISELYLGEKVYGYTF.

This sequence joins TRBV7-9 and TRBJ2-7; D is possibly TRBD2 (6 bases). V gave up 4 bases and J gave up 4 bases, with 14 bases separating them. Germline-derived CDR1 and CDR2 are SEHNR and FQNEAQ (reference sequence). CDR3 length equals 14 residues. The CDR3 reads CASSSRLEPYEQYF. DNA of the CDR3: TGTGCCAGCAGCTCCCGACTAGAACCGTACGAGCAGTACTTC.

The chain has TRBV14 and TRBJ1-2; D possibly corresponds to TRBD1 (5 bases). The V gene lost 5 bases and the J gene lost 0 bases, with 13 bases spanning the gap. The CDR3 covers 15 residues. Germline lookup yields CDR1 SGHDN and CDR2 FVKESK. DNA for the CDR3: TGTGCCAGCAGCTCCCGGGACCTAACTAACTATGGCTACACCTTC. It yields the protein CASSSRDLTNYGYTF.

The genes are TRBV20-1 and TRBJ1-4; D might be TRBD1 (6 bases). V dropped 5 bases and J dropped 7 bases, with 17 bases sitting between them. Looked up from germline, CDR1 is DFQATT and CDR2 is SNEGSKA (reference sequence). The CDR3 is 14 amino acids. The CDR3 here is CSASKPDSSEKLFF. The CDR3 coding sequence is TGCAGTGCTTCTAAACCGGACAGTTCTGAAAAACTGTTTTTT.

This clonotype was picked up a small number of times. This chain connects TRBV6-1 to TRBJ2-7, with D possibly TRBD2 on 7 matching bases. V was trimmed by 6 bases and J by 3 bases, leaving 21 bases between them. This CDR3 has 16 residues. Germline V gene lookup returns CDR1 MNHNS and CDR2 SASEGT. CDR3 sequence (DNA): TGTGCCAGCAGACGGGGGGCCCTTGGGACGGACTACGAGCAGTACTTC. Translated: CASRRGALGTDYEQYF.

The rearrangement links TRBV5-4 to TRBJ2-2; the D gene is possibly TRBD2 (6 bases). This CDR3 is built from 16 residues. Germline lookup yields CDR1 SGHNT and CDR2 YYREEE (reference sequence). V lost 3 bases to trimming and J lost 3 bases, with 15 bases between them. CDR3 residues: CASSSRPEGYTGELFF. In DNA, the CDR3 is TGTGCCAGCAGCTCTCGCCCGGAGGGATACACCGGGGAGCTGTTTTTT.

The gene calls are TRBV6-6 and TRBJ2-1; 10 nucleotides match TRBD2. Per the germline V gene, CDR1 is MNHNY and CDR2 is SVGAGI (reference sequence). V was pared by 0 bases and J by 3 bases, with 5 bases of the junction left unmatched. This CDR3 region has 17 residues. CDR3 in amino acids: CASSYSERGGFYNEQFF. In nucleotides, the CDR3 is TGTGCCAGCAGTTACTCGGAGCGGGGGGGGTTCTACAATGAGCAGTTCTTC.